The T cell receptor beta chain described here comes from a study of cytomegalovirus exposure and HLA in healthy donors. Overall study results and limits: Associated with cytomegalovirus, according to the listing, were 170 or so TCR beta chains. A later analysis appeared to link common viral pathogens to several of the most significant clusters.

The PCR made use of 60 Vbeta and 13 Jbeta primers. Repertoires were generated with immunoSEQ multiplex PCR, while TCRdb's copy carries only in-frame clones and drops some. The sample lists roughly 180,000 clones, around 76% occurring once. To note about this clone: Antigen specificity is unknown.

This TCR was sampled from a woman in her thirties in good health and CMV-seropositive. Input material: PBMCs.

The CDR3 protein is CASSQVPEQGRETQYF. In nucleotides, the CDR3 is TGTGCCAGCAGCCAAGTCCCCGAACAGGGGCGGGAGACCCAGTACTTC. This chain connects TRBV4-2 to TRBJ2-5; 7 bases fit TRBD1. The CDR3 loop spans 16 amino acids. The germline V gene has CDR1 LGHNA and CDR2 YNFKEQ. V lost 1 base, J lost 5 bases, and 10 bases stayed unmatched.